A single sample gave rise to the 13 T cell receptor beta chains below, sequenced in a study of STAT3 mutations in large granular lymphocyte leukemia. This table comes from immunoSEQ multiplex PCR, and its TCRdb copy is limited to in-frame clones, with some not included. Of 25,000 to 40,000 clones listed, 75% to 90% are singletons. Points from the study as a whole: Every T-LGLL patient had at least one immunodominant TCRbeta clonotype.

The antigens of these receptors remain unknown. Sample: peripheral blood mononuclear cells. Receptor source: a man in his sixties with T-cell large granular lymphocyte leukemia. Some clones in this sample may be carry-over from other donors' samples.

J is TRBJ2-7 and V is TRBV27; 12 bases are shared with TRBD2. Looked up from germline, CDR1 is MNHEY and CDR2 is SMNVEV (reference sequence). Unmatched junction bases numbered 10, after V lost 4 bases and J lost 0 bases. The CDR3 length is 18 residues. Written as DNA, the CDR3 is TGTGCCAGCAGTTGGACCTCGGGGACTAGCGGGCACTCCTACGAGCAGTACTTC. This gives the protein CASSWTSGTSGHSYEQYF.

CDR3 nucleotides: TGTGCCAGCTCACCACTTGGGACAGCCTACGAGCAGTACTTC. Protein: CASSPLGTAYEQYF. The chain couples TRBV18 to TRBJ2-7, with 7 bases that match TRBD1. Germline V gene sequence: CDR1 KGHSH, CDR2 LQKENI. The CDR3 contains 14 residues. J gave up 2 bases and V 1 base, and 2 bases lay outside the gene matches. The variable domain in full, with the rest retrieved from reference TRBV18 and TRBJ2-7, is NAGVMQNPRHLVRRRGQEARLRCSPMKGHSHVYWYRQLPEEGLKFMVYLQKENIIDESGMPKERFSAEFPKEGPSILRIQQVVRGDSAAYFCASSPLGTAYEQYFGPGTRLTVT.

The chain recombines TRBV20-1 with TRBJ1-3, with D hard to call. There are 11 residues in the CDR3. Germline values: CDR1 DFQATT, CDR2 SNEGSKA (reference sequence). V lost 5 bases, J lost 6 bases, and 8 bases lay in between. The CDR3 region has the DNA TGCAGTGCTCCCAGTACAAACACCATATATTTT. Its translation is CSAPSTNTIYF.

The CDR3 reads CAWSVRVGGSYGYTF. In DNA form, the CDR3 reads TGTGCCTGGAGTGTACGGGTGGGGGGCTCCTATGGCTACACCTTC. The chain couples TRBV30 to TRBJ1-2; possible D gene TRBD1, 6 bases. The V and J ends lost 0 bases and 4 bases respectively, with 15 bases between them. The V gene's germline CDR1 is GTSNPN and CDR2 SVGIG (reference sequence). This CDR3 has 15 residues. Full variable domain (outside the CDR3, taken from reference TRBV30 and TRBJ1-2): SQTIHQWPATLVQPVGSPLSLECTVEGTSNPNLYWYRQAAGRGLQLLFYSVGIGQISSEVPQNLSASRPQDRQFILSSKKLLLSDSGFYLCAWSVRVGGSYGYTFGSGTRLTVV.

The V gene is TRBV11-2, the J gene TRBJ2-6; D might be TRBD1 (5 bases). Germline lookup yields CDR1 SGHAT and CDR2 FQNNGV. This CDR3 has 17 amino acids. V gave up 5 bases and J gave up 4 bases, with 18 bases separating them. This CDR3 reads CASSPLPPGSGANVLTF. CDR3 nucleotide sequence: TGTGCCAGCAGCCCGTTACCCCCAGGGTCCGGGGCCAACGTCCTGACTTTC.

As regards this clone: This sample includes further DNA sequences coding for the same CDR3. This chain connects TRBV18 to TRBJ2-7; D is possibly TRBD1 (7 bases). V was shortened by 2 bases and J by 4 bases, with 12 bases between the two germline ends. Germline CDR1 reads KGHSH; CDR2 reads LQKENI. The CDR3 is 14 amino acids. The CDR3 region is CASSPGGGPYEQYF. CDR3 DNA sequence: TGTGCCAGCTCACCAGGAGGGGGCCCTTACGAGCAGTACTTC.

V usage is TRBV4-1 and J usage is TRBJ1-1, with D unresolved. Trimming removed 6 bases from V and 5 bases from J, with 10 bases in between. The CDR3 extends over 12 amino acids. The V gene's germline CDR1 is MGHRA and CDR2 YSYEKL. The CDR3 reads CASSLAGTEAFF. The CDR3 DNA sequence: TGCGCCAGCAGTCTAGCGGGAACTGAAGCTTTCTTT.

This rearrangement joins TRBV29-1 to TRBJ2-1; TRBD2 matches at 9 bases. V was clipped by 3 bases and J by 2 bases; unmatched bases: 14. Germline V gene sequence: CDR1 SQVTM, CDR2 ANQGSEA. CDR3 length: 18 residues. The CDR3 sequence: CSVEGVAGGPGTYNEQFF. CDR3 coding DNA: TGCAGCGTTGAGGGTGTGGCGGGAGGGCCCGGGACCTACAATGAGCAGTTCTTC.

This clone was observed once. The genes are TRBV19 and TRBJ2-4, with 8 bases aligning to TRBD1. CDR1 is LNHDA and CDR2 is SQIVND in the germline V gene (reference sequence). This CDR3 comprises 17 residues. V gave up 1 base and J gave up 2 bases; unmatched junction bases: 7. CDR3 sequence reads: CASSIGAGGMTKNIQYF. In nucleotides, the CDR3 is TGTGCCAGTAGTATAGGGGCAGGGGGCATGACCAAAAACATTCAGTACTTC.

This chain joins TRBV7-9 and TRBJ2-7, with a possible D match to TRBD1 (6 bases). V was clipped by 11 bases and J by 0 bases, with 17 bases between them. CDR1 is SEHNR, CDR2 FQNEAQ, per germline (reference sequence). This CDR3 comprises 14 residues. CDR3: CASRPGTSSYEQYF. CDR3 nucleotides: TGTGCCTCACGGCCGGGGACATCCTCCTACGAGCAGTACTTC.

This rearrangement joins TRBV30 to TRBJ1-5; D is uncertain. CDR1 and CDR2 from the germline V gene are GTSNPN and SVGIG (reference sequence). V lost 0 bases, J lost 4 bases, and 10 bases lay in between. The CDR3 has 14 residues. CDR3 nucleotide sequence: TGTGCCTGGAGTGTACTCGACGGAAATCAGCCCCAGCATTTT. This encodes CAWSVLDGNQPQHF.

The sample holds a few counts of this clone. The rearrangement uses TRBV19 and TRBJ1-2; D remains ambiguous. Germline CDR1 LNHDA, CDR2 SQIVND (reference sequence). V shed 1 base and J shed 6 bases, with 9 bases lying between them. The CDR3 is 13 residues long. As DNA, the CDR3 is TGTGCCAGTAGTATAGTCAGGACGGATGGCTACACCTTC. Translating gives CASSIVRTDGYTF.

This clone appeared a few times. The CDR3 loop is CASRSQMYYGYTF. The CDR3 DNA sequence: TGTGCCAGCAGGTCACAGATGTACTATGGCTACACCTTC. The rearrangement uses TRBV6-5 and TRBJ1-2; D is unclear. The CDR3 runs 13 residues. Germline CDR1 MNHEY, CDR2 SVGAGI. Trimming stripped 6 bases from V and 3 bases from J, with 11 bases between.